The 8 T cell receptor beta chains below were found in one sample sequenced in a study of T cells in localized non-small cell lung cancer. Method: immunoSEQ multiplex PCR; TCRdb's copy keeps in-frame clones and lacks some. In the table there are some 78,000 clones, just under 85% of which are singletons. This material consisted of peripheral blood, taken before any cancer treatment. These receptors came from a man aged 40 to 69 with stage I lung adenocarcinoma.

The rearrangement joins TRBV6-1 to TRBJ2-1, with TRBD2 as a possible D gene (6 bases). The CDR3 consists of 11 residues. Germline lookup yields CDR1 MNHNS and CDR2 SASEGT. Between the trimmed V and J ends, which lost 7 bases and 10 bases, there was a span of 11 bases. The CDR3 region is CASISSGEQFF. The CDR3 nucleotides read TGTGCCAGCATAAGCAGCGGGGAGCAGTTCTTC.

By sample fraction, this clone is medium-sized. Other DNA sequences in this specimen translate into the identical CDR3. The chain joins TRBV7-8 to TRBJ1-5; possibly TRBD1 for D (5 bases). Trimming pared 1 base from V and 4 bases from J, leaving 5 bases between. CDR3 size: 13 residues. Germline lookup yields CDR1 SGHVS and CDR2 FQNEAQ. The CDR3 bases are TGTGCCAGCAGCTTAGACAGGAATCAGCCCCAGCATTTT. This translates into CASSLDRNQPQHF.

This chain connects TRBV5-1 to TRBJ2-5, with 12 bases that match TRBD1. Trimming at V came to 4 bases and at J to 7 bases, leaving 5 bases not matched to a gene. Germline V gene data show CDR1 as SGHRS and CDR2 as YFSETQ. CDR3 length: 14 residues. The CDR3 DNA sequence: TGCGCCAGCAGCCAGGGACAGGGGGCAGTGACCCAGTACTTC. This encodes CASSQGQGAVTQYF.

A few counts support this clone. This rearrangement joins TRBV5-1 to TRBJ1-4; D remains unclear. V lost 2 bases and J lost 3, with 14 bases in between. In germline, CDR1 is SGHRS, CDR2 YFSETQ. The CDR3 extends over 16 amino acids. CDR3 nucleotide sequence: TGCGCCAGCAGCTTAGGGCCCCGGACCCCTAATGAAAAACTGTTTTTT. Residues: CASSLGPRTPNEKLFF.

The chain combines TRBV9 with TRBJ2-2; 7 bases agree with TRBD2. Trimming at V came to 3 bases and at J to 2 bases, leaving 16 bases not matched to a gene. The CDR3 consists of 19 residues. Germline CDR1 reads SGDLS; CDR2 reads YYNGEE. For the CDR3, the DNA is TGTGCCAGCAGCGACCCTGAAACCCAAGCGGGGCTTAACACCGGGGAGCTGTTTTTT. It yields the protein CASSDPETQAGLNTGELFF.

The rearrangement links TRBV4-1 to TRBJ2-5; D may be TRBD2 (6 bases). With the DNA end fitting TRBJ2-7 better, the J assignment may be wrong. Germline lookup yields CDR1 MGHRA and CDR2 YSYEKL. This CDR3 comprises 15 residues. DNA for the CDR3: TGCGCCAGCAGCCAACTCGCTAGCGAAAGCTACGAGCAGTACTTC. This gives the protein CASSQLASESYEQYF.

The genes are TRBV6-1 and TRBJ1-1, with TRBD1 matching 7 bases. The CDR3 extends over 14 amino acids. V lost 7 bases and J lost 2; bases outside the gene matches: 7. Per germline, CDR1 MNHNS and CDR2 SASEGT. The CDR3 DNA reads as TGTGCCAGCATCACCGGGACAGTAAACACTGAAGCTTTCTTT. This translates into CASITGTVNTEAFF.

V usage is TRBV27 and J usage is TRBJ1-2; 7 bases align to TRBD1. The germline CDR1 and CDR2 sequences are MNHEY and SMNVEV (reference sequence). The CDR3 runs to 14 residues. V lost 3 bases, J lost 6 bases, and 7 bases stayed unmatched. The CDR3 here is CASSFLGQGDGYTF. CDR3 DNA sequence: TGTGCCAGCAGTTTCCTCGGGCAGGGGGATGGCTACACCTTC.